The sequence of this T cell receptor (beta chain) was determined in a study of blood T cell repertoires in COVID-19. Study information: Samples came from the United States, Italy and Spain, spanning acute and convalescent COVID-19.

This clone showed up just once. Participants came from about two dozen US areas, aged roughly 18 to 90 years. The study assigned cohorts using participant-reported clinical history. Germline V gene lookup returns CDR1 MNHEY and CDR2 SVGAGI. Trimming cost V 2 bases and J 3 bases, with 13 bases left between them. The CDR3 runs to 15 residues. Original processing methods: From reference gene primer amplification, estimates of nucleated cell counts were derived. TCRdb's table, derived via immunoSEQ multiplex PCR, lists solely in-frame clones and lacks some. V, J and clone size are taken as reported in that table, and D and trimming were inferred from the DNA itself. This repertoire shows under 150,000 clones, 60% to 80% found once; its top ten account for 2.5% to 3%.

Sequencing input: PBMCs or T cells enriched from blood (not recorded which). The origin of this receptor is a woman in her forties or fifties who had recovered from COVID-19. This sequence joins TRBV6-5 and TRBJ1-1, with D possibly TRBD1 on 5 matching bases. The chain's CDR3 is CASSYRGFADTEAFF. The CDR3 nucleotides are TGTGCCAGCAGTTACCGGGGGTTTGCGGACACTGAAGCTTTCTTT.